This TCR beta chain was captured by sequencing in a study of T-cell memory formation after mild COVID-19. Across the whole study: TCR clustering was largely donor specific. Study-level results: Clones that contracted from day 15 to 85 had balanced CD4/CD8; later expanders were CD4+ biased. Memory sampled before infection contained some responding clones, suggesting cross-reactive memory joined.

TCRalpha and TCRbeta libraries used 5'RACE with constant-segment primers and UMIs. One entry per CDR3 protein, called by TCRdb with MiXCR from the 5' RACE reads. The sample yields about 110,000 distinct CDR3 sequences, over 15% seen once. On this clonotype: No antigen is known for it.

Trimming shortened V by 5 bases and J by 3 bases, and 7 bases separated the two germline ends. Germline V gene sequence: CDR1 SNHLY, CDR2 FYNNEI. The CDR3 length is 13 residues. The sequencing sample was made of PBMCs or a T cell subset sorted from them (not recorded which). The origin of this receptor is an adult woman who had mild COVID-19 (a few samples of this study predate the infection). Cell type and time point are not known. This chain uses TRBV2 with TRBJ2-2; D perhaps matches TRBD1 (5 bases). The CDR3 sequence: CASSRQYTGELFF. The CDR3, as DNA: TGTGCCAGCAGTAGACAGTACACCGGGGAGCTGTTTTTT.